This T cell receptor beta chain was sequenced for a study of T-cell memory formation after mild COVID-19. Across the whole study: There were largely donor-specific TCR clusters. Study conclusions and caveats: Shrinking CD4+ clones were chiefly CM and EM; CD8+ ones were chiefly EMRA. Contracting clones from day 15 to 85 had balanced CD4/CD8; later expanders favoured CD4+.

Employing constant-segment primers, 5'RACE generated TCR alpha and TCR beta cDNA libraries bearing sample barcodes and UMIs. In TCRdb, the 5' RACE reads were re-called with MiXCR into one record per CDR3 protein. The sample records 430,000 or so distinct CDR3 sequences, approximately 25% being singletons. Trimming left V 1 base short and J 5 bases short, with 7 bases between. The CDR3 sequence is 14 residues long. The germline CDR1 and CDR2 sequences are KGHDR and SFDVKD. On this clonotype: Its antigen is currently unknown.

The sample taken for sequencing was PBMCs or a T cell subset sorted from them (not recorded which). The receptor was isolated from an adult woman who had mild COVID-19 (a few samples of this study predate the infection). Cell type and time point are not known. The chain joins TRBV24-1 to TRBJ2-2, with D uncertain. The CDR3 nucleotides are TGTGCCACCAGTGATTTCGTGTGGACCGGGGAGCTGTTTTTT. Residues: CATSDFVWTGELFF.